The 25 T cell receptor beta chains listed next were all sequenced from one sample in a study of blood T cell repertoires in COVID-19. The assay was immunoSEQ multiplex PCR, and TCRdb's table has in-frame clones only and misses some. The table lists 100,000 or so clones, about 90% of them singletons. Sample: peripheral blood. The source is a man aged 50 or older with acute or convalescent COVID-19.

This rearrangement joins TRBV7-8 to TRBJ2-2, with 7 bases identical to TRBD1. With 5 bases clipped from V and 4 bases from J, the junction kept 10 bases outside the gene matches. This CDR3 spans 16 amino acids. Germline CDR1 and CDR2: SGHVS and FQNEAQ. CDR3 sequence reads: CASSLMTGLPTGELFF. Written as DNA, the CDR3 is TGTGCCAGCAGCCTAATGACAGGGTTGCCCACCGGGGAGCTGTTTTTT.

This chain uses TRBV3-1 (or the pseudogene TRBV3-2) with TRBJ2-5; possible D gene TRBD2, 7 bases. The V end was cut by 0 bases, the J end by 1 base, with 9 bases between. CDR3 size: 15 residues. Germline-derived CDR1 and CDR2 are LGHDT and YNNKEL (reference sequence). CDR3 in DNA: TGTGCCAGCAGCCAAGAAGGGGGGGTCCAAGAGACCCAGTACTTC. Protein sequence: CASSQEGGVQETQYF.

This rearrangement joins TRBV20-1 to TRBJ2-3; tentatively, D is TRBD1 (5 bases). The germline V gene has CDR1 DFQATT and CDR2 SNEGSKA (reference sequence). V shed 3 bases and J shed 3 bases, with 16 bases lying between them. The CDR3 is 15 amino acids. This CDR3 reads CSASGDSVSTDTQYF. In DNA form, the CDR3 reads TGCAGTGCTAGTGGCGACAGCGTTTCGACAGATACGCAGTATTTT.

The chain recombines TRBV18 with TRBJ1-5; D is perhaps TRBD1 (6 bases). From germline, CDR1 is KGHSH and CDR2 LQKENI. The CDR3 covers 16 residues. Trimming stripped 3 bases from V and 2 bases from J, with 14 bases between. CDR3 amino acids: CASSPLQGIGNQPQHF. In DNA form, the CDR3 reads TGTGCCAGCTCACCCTTGCAGGGGATCGGCAATCAGCCCCAGCATTTT.

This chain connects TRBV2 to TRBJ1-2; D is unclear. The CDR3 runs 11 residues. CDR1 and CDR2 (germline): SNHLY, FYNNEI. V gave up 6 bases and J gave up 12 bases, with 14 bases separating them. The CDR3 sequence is CASRGDTAHTF. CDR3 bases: TGTGCCAGCAGGGGTGACACCGCCCACACCTTC.

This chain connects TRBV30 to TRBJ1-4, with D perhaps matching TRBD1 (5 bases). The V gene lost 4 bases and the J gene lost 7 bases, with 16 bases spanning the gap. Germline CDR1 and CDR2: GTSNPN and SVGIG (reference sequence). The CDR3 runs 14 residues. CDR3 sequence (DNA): TGTGCCTGGACCCATAGGGGCTTTGGTGAAAAACTGTTTTTT. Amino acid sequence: CAWTHRGFGEKLFF.

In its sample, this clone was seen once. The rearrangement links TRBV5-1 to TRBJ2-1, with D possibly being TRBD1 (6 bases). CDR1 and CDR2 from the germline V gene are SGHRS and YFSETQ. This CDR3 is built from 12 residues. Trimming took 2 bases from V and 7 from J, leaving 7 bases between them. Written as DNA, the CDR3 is TGCGCCAGCAGCTTCAGGGGAAATGAGCAGTTCTTC. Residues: CASSFRGNEQFF.

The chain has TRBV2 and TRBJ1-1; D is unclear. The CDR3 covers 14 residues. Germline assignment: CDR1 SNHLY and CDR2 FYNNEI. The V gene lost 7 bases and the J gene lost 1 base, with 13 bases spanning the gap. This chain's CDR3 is CASNYFGRNTEAFF. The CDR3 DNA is TGTGCCAGCAACTACTTCGGGAGGAACACTGAAGCTTTCTTT.

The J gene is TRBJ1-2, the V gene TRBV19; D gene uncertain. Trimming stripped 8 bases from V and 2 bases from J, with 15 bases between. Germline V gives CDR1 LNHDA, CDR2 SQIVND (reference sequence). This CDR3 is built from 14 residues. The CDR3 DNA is TGTGCCAGTTCCTTCGCGTCTCTGAACTATGGCTACACCTTC. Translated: CASSFASLNYGYTF.

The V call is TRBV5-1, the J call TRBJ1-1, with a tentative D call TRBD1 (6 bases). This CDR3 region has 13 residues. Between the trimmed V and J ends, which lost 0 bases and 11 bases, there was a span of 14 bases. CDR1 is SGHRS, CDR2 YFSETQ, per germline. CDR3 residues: CASSLEGGSQAFF. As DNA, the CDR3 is TGCGCCAGCAGCTTGGAGGGGGGGTCGCAGGCTTTCTTT.

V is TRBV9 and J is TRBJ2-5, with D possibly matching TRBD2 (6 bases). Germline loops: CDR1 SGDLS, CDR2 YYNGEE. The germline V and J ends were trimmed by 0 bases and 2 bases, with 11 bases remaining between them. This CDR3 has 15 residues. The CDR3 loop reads CASSVAGGRQETQYF. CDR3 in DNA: TGTGCCAGCAGCGTAGCTGGGGGGAGGCAAGAGACCCAGTACTTC.

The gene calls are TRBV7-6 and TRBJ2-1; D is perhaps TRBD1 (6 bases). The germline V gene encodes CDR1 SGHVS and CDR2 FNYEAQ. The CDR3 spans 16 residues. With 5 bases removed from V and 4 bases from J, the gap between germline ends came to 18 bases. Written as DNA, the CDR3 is TGTGCCAGCAGCCCCAGGGGCAGGGGTTCGTACAATGAGCAGTTCTTC. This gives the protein CASSPRGRGSYNEQFF.

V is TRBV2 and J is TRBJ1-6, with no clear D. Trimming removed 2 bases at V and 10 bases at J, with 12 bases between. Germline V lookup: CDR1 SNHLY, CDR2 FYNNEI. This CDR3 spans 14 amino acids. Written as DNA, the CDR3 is TGTGCCAGCAGTGAATCACAGAGGAGGTCACCCCTCCACTTT. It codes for CASSESQRRSPLHF.

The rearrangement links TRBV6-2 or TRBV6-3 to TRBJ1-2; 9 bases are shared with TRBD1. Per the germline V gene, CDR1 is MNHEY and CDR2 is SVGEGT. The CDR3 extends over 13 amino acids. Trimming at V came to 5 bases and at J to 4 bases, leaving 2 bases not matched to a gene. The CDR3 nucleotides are TGTGCCAGCAGTACAGGGGGCGGCTATGGCTACACCTTC. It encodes CASSTGGGYGYTF.

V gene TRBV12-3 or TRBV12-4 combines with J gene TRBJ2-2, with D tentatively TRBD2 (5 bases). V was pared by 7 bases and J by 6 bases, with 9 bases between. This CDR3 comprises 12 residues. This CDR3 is CASNLDSGELFF. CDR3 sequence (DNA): TGTGCCAGCAACCTGGACTCCGGGGAGCTGTTTTTT.

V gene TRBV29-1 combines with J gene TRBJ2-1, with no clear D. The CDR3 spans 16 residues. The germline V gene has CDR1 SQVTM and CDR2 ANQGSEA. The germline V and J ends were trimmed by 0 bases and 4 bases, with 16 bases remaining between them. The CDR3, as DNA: TGCAGCGTTGAAGAGTTGGTAGCCGAGGATTACAATGAGCAGTTCTTC. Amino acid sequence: CSVEELVAEDYNEQFF.

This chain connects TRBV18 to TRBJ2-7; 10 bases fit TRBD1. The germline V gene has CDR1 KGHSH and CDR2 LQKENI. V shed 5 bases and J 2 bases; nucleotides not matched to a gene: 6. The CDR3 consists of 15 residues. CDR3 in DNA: TGTGCCAGCTCAAACCCCGGGACAGGGGCCTACGAGCAGTACTTC. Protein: CASSNPGTGAYEQYF. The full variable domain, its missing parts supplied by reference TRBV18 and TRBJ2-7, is NAGVMQNPRHLVRRRGQEARLRCSPMKGHSHVYWYRQLPEEGLKFMVYLQKENIIDESGMPKERFSAEFPKEGPSILRIQQVVRGDSAAYFCASSNPGTGAYEQYFGPGTRLTVT.

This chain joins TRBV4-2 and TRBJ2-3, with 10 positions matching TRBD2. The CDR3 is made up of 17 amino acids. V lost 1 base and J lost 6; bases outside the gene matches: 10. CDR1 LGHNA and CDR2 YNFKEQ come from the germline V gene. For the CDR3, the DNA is TGTGCCAGCAGCCAAGCTCCCAGCGGGGGGGCCGTCGATACGCAGTATTTT. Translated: CASSQAPSGGAVDTQYF.

CDR3 in DNA: TGTGCCTGGAGTGGGGACAGGGGTAGCACAGATACGCAGTATTTT. Encoded protein: CAWSGDRGSTDTQYF. The V gene is TRBV30, the J gene TRBJ2-3, with 10 bases matching TRBD1. The CDR3 has 15 residues. The germline CDR1 and CDR2 sequences are GTSNPN and SVGIG (reference sequence). The V gene end was trimmed by 1 base and the J gene end by 0 bases; junction bases not matched to a gene: 1.

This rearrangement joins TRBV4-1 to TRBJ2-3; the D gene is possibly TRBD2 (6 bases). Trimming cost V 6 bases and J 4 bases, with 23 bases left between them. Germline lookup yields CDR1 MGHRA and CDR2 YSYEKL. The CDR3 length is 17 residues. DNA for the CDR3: TGCGCCAGCAGTCCCTGGGGGAGACTAGTCGCGGCAGATACGCAGTATTTT. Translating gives CASSPWGRLVAADTQYF.

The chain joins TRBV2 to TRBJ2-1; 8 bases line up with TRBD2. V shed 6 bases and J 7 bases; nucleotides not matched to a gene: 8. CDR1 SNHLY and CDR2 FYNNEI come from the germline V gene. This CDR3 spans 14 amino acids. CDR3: CASRRLATGNEQFF. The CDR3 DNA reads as TGTGCCAGCAGACGACTAGCGACGGGGAATGAGCAGTTCTTC.

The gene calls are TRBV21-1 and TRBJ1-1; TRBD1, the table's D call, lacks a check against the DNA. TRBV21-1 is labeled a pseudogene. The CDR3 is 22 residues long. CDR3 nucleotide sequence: TGTGCCAGCAGCACACGACAGGGTGTTTTTTTGGGAGTGGGGTACATGAACACTGAAGCTTTCTTT. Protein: CASSTRQGVFLGVGYMNTEAFF.

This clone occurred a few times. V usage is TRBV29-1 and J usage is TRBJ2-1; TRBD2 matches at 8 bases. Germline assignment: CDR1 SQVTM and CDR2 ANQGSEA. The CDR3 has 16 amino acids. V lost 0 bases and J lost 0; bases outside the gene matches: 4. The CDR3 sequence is CSVEETSGYSYNEQFF. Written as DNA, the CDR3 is TGCAGCGTTGAAGAAACTAGCGGATACTCCTACAATGAGCAGTTCTTC.

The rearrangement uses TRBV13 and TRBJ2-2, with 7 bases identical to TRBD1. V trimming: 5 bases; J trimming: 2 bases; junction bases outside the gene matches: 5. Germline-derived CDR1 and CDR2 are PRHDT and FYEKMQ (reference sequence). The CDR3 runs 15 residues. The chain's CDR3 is CASSEDRRNTGELFF. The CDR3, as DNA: TGTGCCAGCAGCGAGGACAGGAGAAACACCGGGGAGCTGTTTTTT.

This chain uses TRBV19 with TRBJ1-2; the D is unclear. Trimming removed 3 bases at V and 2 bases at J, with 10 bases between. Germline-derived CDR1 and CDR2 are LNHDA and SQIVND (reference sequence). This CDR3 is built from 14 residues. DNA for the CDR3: TGTGCCAGTAGTATTACAGACCGAAACTATGGCTACACCTTC. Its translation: CASSITDRNYGYTF. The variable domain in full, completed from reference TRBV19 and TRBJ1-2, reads DGGITQSPKYLFRKEGQNVTLSCEQNLNHDAMYWYRQDPGQGLRLIYYSQIVNDFQKGDIAEGYSVSREKKESFPLTVTSAQKNPTAFYLCASSITDRNYGYTFGSGTRLTVV.